These T cell receptor beta chains were read from a single sample in a study of OX40 agonist ivuxolimab in advanced cancers. Assay: immunoSEQ multiplex PCR; the TCRdb copy retains only in-frame clones and omits some. Of 70,000 or so clones listed, roughly 90% were seen once; the top ten hold around 2%. The material was CD4+ or CD8+ T cells sorted from blood, obtained in a trial of the OX40 agonist ivuxolimab. Receptor source: an adult with an advanced solid tumor such as melanoma, head and neck, liver or kidney cancer. Each CDR3 is given with its conserved first and last residue. A D gene is named only where the DNA matches it firmly. Some rows have no size entry. The others give once, few or many, or a class for an expanded clone.

V gene: TRBV10-3; clone size: -; J gene: TRBJ1-1; D gene: TRBD1; CDR3 protein: CAITGVNTEAFF; CDR3 DNA: TGTGCCATAACAGGGGTGAACACTGAAGCTTTCTTT
V gene: TRBV6-4; clone size: -; J gene: TRBJ2-1; D gene: -; CDR3 protein: CASSPGTSPREQFF; CDR3 DNA: TGTGCCAGCAGTCCCGGGACCTCGCCCAGGGAGCAGTTCTTC
V gene: TRBV7-3; clone size: -; J gene: TRBJ1-2; D gene: -; CDR3 protein: CASSFSDGRSYGYTF; CDR3 DNA: TGTGCCAGCAGCTTCTCTGACGGACGGTCCTATGGCTACACCTTC
V gene: TRBV5-1; clone size: -; J gene: TRBJ1-1; D gene: -; CDR3 protein: CASRRGEENTEAFF; CDR3 DNA: TGCGCCAGCAGGAGGGGGGAGGAGAACACTGAAGCTTTCTTT
V gene: TRBV7-9; clone size: -; J gene: TRBJ1-1; D gene: -; CDR3 protein: CASSFTNTEAFF; CDR3 DNA: TGTGCCAGCAGCTTCACCAACACTGAAGCTTTCTTT
V gene: TRBV5-4; clone size: -; J gene: TRBJ1-2; D gene: -; CDR3 protein: CASSSIGDPFENYGYTF; CDR3 DNA: TGTGCCAGCAGCTCCATAGGAGACCCGTTCGAGAACTATGGCTACACCTTC
V gene: TRBV9; clone size: -; J gene: TRBJ1-3; D gene: -; CDR3 protein: CASSVGGGSSGNTIYF; CDR3 DNA: TGTGCCAGCAGCGTAGGTGGGGGTAGCTCTGGAAACACCATATATTTT
V gene: TRBV28; clone size: -; J gene: TRBJ1-2; D gene: -; CDR3 protein: CASISSRRGYGYTF; CDR3 DNA: TGTGCCAGCATCTCAAGCCGGCGAGGCTATGGCTACACCTTC
V gene: TRBV6-6; clone size: -; J gene: TRBJ1-6; D gene: TRBD1; CDR3 protein: CASSRQGGNSPLHF; CDR3 DNA: TGTGCCAGCAGCCGGCAGGGGGGGAATTCACCCCTCCACTTT
V gene: TRBV7-3; clone size: -; J gene: TRBJ1-1; D gene: -; CDR3 protein: CASSLKPGARSFF; CDR3 DNA: TGTGCCAGCAGCTTAAAACCGGGGGCGCGTTCTTTCTTT
V gene: TRBV28; clone size: -; J gene: TRBJ2-5; D gene: TRBD1; CDR3 protein: CASRRGDRSQETQYF; CDR3 DNA: TGTGCCAGCAGACGTGGGGACAGGAGTCAAGAGACCCAGTACTTC
V gene: TRBV6-6; clone size: -; J gene: TRBJ2-3; D gene: TRBD2; CDR3 protein: CASSDTSVSTDTQYF; CDR3 DNA: TGTGCCAGCAGTGACACTAGCGTTAGCACAGATACGCAGTATTTT
V gene: TRBV29-1; clone size: -; J gene: TRBJ2-2; D gene: -; CDR3 protein: CSVYNTGELFF; CDR3 DNA: TGCAGCGTATACAACACCGGGGAGCTGTTTTTT
V gene: TRBV27; clone size: -; J gene: TRBJ1-2; D gene: TRBD1; CDR3 protein: CASSLTRQGNYGYTF; CDR3 DNA: TGTGCCAGCAGTCTGACTAGACAGGGTAACTATGGCTACACCTTC
V gene: TRBV9; clone size: -; J gene: TRBJ1-4; D gene: -; CDR3 protein: CASSVSYRGGMGGEKLFF; CDR3 DNA: TGTGCCAGCAGCGTATCCTACCGCGGGGGTATGGGGGGTGAAAAACTGTTTTTT
V gene: TRBV7-6; clone size: once; J gene: TRBJ1-1; D gene: -; CDR3 protein: CASSPVDTEAFF; CDR3 DNA: TGTGCCAGCAGCCCCGTGGACACTGAAGCTTTCTTT
V gene: TRBV14; clone size: -; J gene: TRBJ2-3; D gene: -; CDR3 protein: CASSRLGQESDTQYF; CDR3 DNA: TGTGCCAGCAGCCGACTAGGCCAAGAGTCGGATACGCAGTATTTT
V gene: TRBV7-9; clone size: -; J gene: TRBJ2-1; D gene: TRBD1; CDR3 protein: CASSRKTGGNEQFF; CDR3 DNA: TGTGCCAGCAGCCGAAAGACAGGGGGCAATGAGCAGTTCTTC
V gene: TRBV9; clone size: -; J gene: TRBJ2-3; D gene: -; CDR3 protein: CASSVGLDSGTDTQYF; CDR3 DNA: TGTGCCAGCAGCGTAGGACTGGACAGCGGCACAGATACGCAGTATTTT
V gene: TRBV18; clone size: -; J gene: TRBJ2-2; D gene: -; CDR3 protein: CASSRPSPRGTGELFF; CDR3 DNA: TGTGCCAGCTCACGCCCGTCCCCTCGAGGTACCGGGGAGCTGTTTTTT
V gene: TRBV6-6; clone size: -; J gene: TRBJ2-7; D gene: -; CDR3 protein: CASSLPGPTYEQYF; CDR3 DNA: TGTGCCAGCAGCCTACCGGGCCCGACCTACGAGCAGTACTTC
V gene: TRBV28; clone size: -; J gene: TRBJ1-4; D gene: -; CDR3 protein: CASRSETEKLFF; CDR3 DNA: TGTGCCAGCAGAAGCGAAACGGAAAAACTGTTTTTT
V gene: TRBV11-3; clone size: -; J gene: TRBJ2-7; D gene: TRBD1; CDR3 protein: CASSSDRDRGTEQYF; CDR3 DNA: TGTGCCAGCAGCTCAGACCGGGACAGGGGCACCGAGCAGTACTTC
V gene: TRBV27; clone size: -; J gene: TRBJ1-1; D gene: TRBD1; CDR3 protein: CASSSPRTGTDTEAFF; CDR3 DNA: TGTGCCAGCAGTTCCCCCAGGACAGGGACGGACACTGAAGCTTTCTTT
V gene: TRBV7-3; clone size: -; J gene: TRBJ2-2; D gene: -; CDR3 protein: CASSFKDTGELFF; CDR3 DNA: TGTGCCAGCAGCTTCAAAGACACCGGGGAGCTGTTTTTT
V gene: TRBV2; clone size: -; J gene: TRBJ2-3; D gene: TRBD2; CDR3 protein: CASSASGRNRVTDTQYF; CDR3 DNA: TGTGCCAGCAGCGCTAGCGGGAGGAACCGAGTCACAGATACGCAGTATTTT
V gene: TRBV7-8; clone size: -; J gene: TRBJ1-2; D gene: -; CDR3 protein: CASSLDGNYGYTF; CDR3 DNA: TGTGCCAGCAGCCTGGACGGGAACTATGGCTACACCTTC
V gene: TRBV5-5; clone size: -; J gene: TRBJ1-5; D gene: -; CDR3 protein: CASSLRPWGTNQPQHF; CDR3 DNA: TGTGCCAGCAGCTTGCGACCCTGGGGTACAAATCAGCCCCAGCATTTT
V gene: TRBV10-3; clone size: -; J gene: TRBJ2-1; D gene: TRBD2; CDR3 protein: CAISVTSGGNNEQFF; CDR3 DNA: TGTGCCATCAGTGTGACTAGCGGGGGGAACAATGAGCAGTTCTTC
V gene: TRBV18; clone size: -; J gene: TRBJ1-5; D gene: -; CDR3 protein: CASSAPSALGSNQPQHF; CDR3 DNA: TGTGCCAGCTCTGCCCCTTCAGCTCTGGGTAGCAATCAGCCCCAGCATTTT
V gene: TRBV28; clone size: -; J gene: TRBJ1-2; D gene: TRBD1; CDR3 protein: CASSFPTNYRGGYTF; CDR3 DNA: TGTGCCAGCAGTTTCCCGACAAATTACAGGGGAGGCTACACCTTC
V gene: TRBV5-4; clone size: -; J gene: TRBJ2-7; D gene: TRBD1; CDR3 protein: CASRSGQGTYEQYF; CDR3 DNA: TGTGCCAGCAGGTCCGGACAGGGGACCTACGAGCAGTACTTC
V gene: TRBV28; clone size: -; J gene: TRBJ2-5; D gene: TRBD2; CDR3 protein: CASSIPGLAQETQYF; CDR3 DNA: TGTGCCAGCAGTATACCGGGACTAGCGCAAGAGACCCAGTACTTC
V gene: TRBV2; clone size: -; J gene: TRBJ1-2; D gene: -; CDR3 protein: CASSLGPIINYGYTF; CDR3 DNA: TGTGCCAGCAGCTTAGGGCCGATTATTAACTATGGCTACACCTTC
V gene: TRBV7-9; clone size: -; J gene: TRBJ2-3; D gene: TRBD2; CDR3 protein: CASTLERGLMGDTQYF; CDR3 DNA: TGTGCCAGCACCCTAGAGCGGGGGCTCATGGGTGATACGCAGTATTTT
V gene: TRBV20-1; clone size: -; J gene: TRBJ1-1; D gene: -; CDR3 protein: CSATGMVGAFF; CDR3 DNA: TGCAGTGCTACAGGGATGGTCGGAGCTTTCTTT
V gene: TRBV5-4; clone size: -; J gene: TRBJ2-5; D gene: TRBD1; CDR3 protein: CASSQVTGEETQYF; CDR3 DNA: TGTGCCAGCAGCCAAGTGACAGGGGAGGAGACCCAGTACTTC
V gene: TRBV5-5; clone size: -; J gene: TRBJ1-2; D gene: -; CDR3 protein: CASSLSAGSGYGYTF; CDR3 DNA: TGTGCCAGCAGCTTGTCGGCAGGGTCGGGCTATGGCTACACCTTC
V gene: TRBV28; clone size: -; J gene: TRBJ1-4; D gene: -; CDR3 protein: CASSLLANEKLFF; CDR3 DNA: TGTGCCAGCAGTTTATTAGCTAATGAAAAACTGTTTTTT
V gene: TRBV29-1; clone size: few; J gene: TRBJ1-5; D gene: -; CDR3 protein: CSVGQDSGQPQHF; CDR3 DNA: TGCAGCGTTGGACAGGATTCGGGTCAGCCCCAGCATTTT
V gene: TRBV5-4; clone size: once; J gene: TRBJ1-4; D gene: -; CDR3 protein: CASSLTGNNEKLFF; CDR3 DNA: TGTGCCAGCAGCCTGACAGGCAATAATGAAAAACTGTTTTTT
V gene: TRBV19; clone size: -; J gene: TRBJ2-7; D gene: TRBD1; CDR3 protein: CASKSGTGNYEQYF; CDR3 DNA: TGTGCCAGTAAATCCGGGACAGGGAACTACGAGCAGTACTTC
V gene: TRBV5-1; clone size: -; J gene: TRBJ2-7; D gene: -; CDR3 protein: CASSREGGRSYEQYF; CDR3 DNA: TGCGCCAGCAGCCGAGAGGGCGGACGCTCCTACGAGCAGTACTTC
V gene: TRBV7-8; clone size: -; J gene: TRBJ2-7; D gene: -; CDR3 protein: CASSLGPSKYEQYF; CDR3 DNA: TGTGCCAGCAGCTTAGGACCGAGCAAATACGAGCAGTACTTC
V gene: TRBV7-2; clone size: -; J gene: TRBJ1-5; D gene: TRBD1; CDR3 protein: CASSQGTVNQPQHF; CDR3 DNA: TGTGCCAGCAGCCAGGGGACAGTCAATCAGCCCCAGCATTTT
V gene: TRBV5-1; clone size: -; J gene: TRBJ2-7; D gene: TRBD1; CDR3 protein: CASSLAMGTVSYEQYF; CDR3 DNA: TGCGCCAGCAGCTTGGCCATGGGGACAGTTTCCTACGAGCAGTACTTC
V gene: TRBV5-1; clone size: few; J gene: TRBJ1-5; D gene: TRBD1; CDR3 protein: CASSPGQVGNQPQHF; CDR3 DNA: TGCGCCAGCAGCCCTGGACAGGTGGGCAATCAGCCCCAGCATTTT
V gene: TRBV27; clone size: -; J gene: TRBJ1-1; D gene: TRBD1; CDR3 protein: CASSPRTGHTEAFF; CDR3 DNA: TGTGCCAGCAGTCCCCGGACAGGTCACACTGAAGCTTTCTTT
V gene: TRBV19; clone size: -; J gene: TRBJ2-1; D gene: TRBD2; CDR3 protein: CASSIPSGNSYNEQFF; CDR3 DNA: TGTGCCAGTAGTATCCCTAGCGGGAACTCCTACAATGAGCAGTTCTTC
V gene: TRBV19; clone size: -; J gene: TRBJ1-5; D gene: -; CDR3 protein: CATIPGSNNQPQHF; CDR3 DNA: TGTGCCACTATCCCGGGGTCTAACAATCAGCCCCAGCATTTT
V gene: TRBV4-1; clone size: -; J gene: TRBJ2-2; D gene: TRBD1; CDR3 protein: CASSLDRGLGELFF; CDR3 DNA: TGCGCCAGCAGTCTCGACAGGGGGCTCGGGGAGCTGTTTTTT
V gene: TRBV9; clone size: -; J gene: TRBJ2-7; D gene: -; CDR3 protein: CASSVGGKSSYEQYF; CDR3 DNA: TGTGCCAGCAGCGTAGGCGGAAAGAGCTCCTACGAGCAGTACTTC
V gene: TRBV11-3; clone size: -; J gene: TRBJ2-2; D gene: TRBD1; CDR3 protein: CASSLGPGQGNTGELFF; CDR3 DNA: TGTGCCAGCAGCTTAGGACCGGGACAGGGAAACACCGGGGAGCTGTTTTTT
V gene: TRBV9; clone size: few; J gene: TRBJ1-1; D gene: TRBD1; CDR3 protein: CASSTTDRETEAFF; CDR3 DNA: TGTGCCAGCAGCACAACCGACAGGGAGACTGAAGCTTTCTTT
V gene: TRBV19; clone size: -; J gene: TRBJ1-1; D gene: -; CDR3 protein: CASKQGYTEAFF; CDR3 DNA: TGTGCCAGTAAGCAGGGCTACACTGAAGCTTTCTTT
V gene: TRBV28; clone size: once; J gene: TRBJ2-3; D gene: -; CDR3 protein: CASSSGPSTDTQYF; CDR3 DNA: TGTGCCAGCAGCTCGGGGCCGAGCACAGATACGCAGTATTTT
V gene: TRBV7-3; clone size: -; J gene: TRBJ1-6; D gene: -; CDR3 protein: CASSPRGNSPLHF; CDR3 DNA: TGTGCCAGCAGCCCACGGGGTAATTCACCCCTCCACTTT
V gene: TRBV2; clone size: few; J gene: TRBJ2-7; D gene: -; CDR3 protein: CASSEARGRQQYF; CDR3 DNA: TGTGCCAGCAGTGAAGCAAGAGGGCGCCAGCAGTACTTC
V gene: TRBV5-4; clone size: -; J gene: TRBJ2-1; D gene: TRBD2; CDR3 protein: CASSYDRGGYNEQFF; CDR3 DNA: TGTGCCAGCAGCTACGATCGGGGAGGGTACAATGAGCAGTTCTTC
V gene: TRBV30; clone size: -; J gene: TRBJ2-5; D gene: -; CDR3 protein: CAWSAGARSKETQYF; CDR3 DNA: TGTGCCTGGAGTGCTGGGGCCCGGAGTAAAGAGACCCAGTACTTC